This record concerns one T cell receptor beta chain sequence. Method: immunoSEQ multiplex PCR; TCRdb's copy keeps in-frame clones and lacks some. The sample includes some 110,000 clones, 85% to 95% of them seen just once. This specimen belongs to a study of T cell responses to AZD1222 COVID-19 vaccine. Trimming took 7 bases from V and 4 from J, leaving 19 bases between them. The CDR3 totals 15 residues. Germline CDR1 and CDR2: MNHNY and SVGAGI (reference sequence). Here the sequenced sample was peripheral blood, taken on day 0 of AZD1222 vaccination. The rearrangement links TRBV6-6 to TRBJ1-1, with D uncertain. The TCR sequence derives from an adult in good health. The CDR3 is CASIVTGRRVTEAFF. The CDR3 DNA reads as TGTGCCAGCATCGTCACCGGGCGGAGGGTCACTGAAGCTTTCTTT.